This T cell receptor (beta chain) was documented in a study of graft-versus-host responses after intestinal transplantation (TCRdb year 2021). The study in broad terms: The transplants that recipients got were multivisceral, liver-intestinal, or isolated intestinal. Every recipient was given anti-thymocyte globulin induction, then maintenance tacrolimus and steroids for around three years. Bulk TCR-beta CDR3 sequencing was used to track graft-versus-host and host-versus-graft alloreactive T cell clones in the graft, circulation and bone marrow after intestinal transplantation. To identify alloreactive clones, pre-transplant mixed lymphocyte reaction products were sequenced and compared with unstimulated pre-transplant donor and recipient T cells. Of the 20 to 30 intestinal transplant recipients enrolled in the cohort, one of whom was a retransplant, a few patients without pretransplant specimens were excluded. Donor T cell macrochimerism was defined as a peak of at least 4% donor T cells among recipient peripheral blood mononuclear cells. Rather than being sequenced by the commercial service, samples from a few later patients were sequenced in-house on an Illumina MiSeq and processed with MiXCR.

The time point label, as the study defines it: cells obtained before transplantation from donor or recipient. CD3+CD4+ and CD3+CD8+ populations were FACS-sorted from unstimulated pre-transplant donor and recipient cells taken from spleen or lymph nodes. Overall study results and their limits: Early after transplant, peak levels of circulating GvH clones were found to be associated with declines in HvG clones. Patients with donor T cell macrochimerism had high GvH to HvG T cell clonal ratios in their allografts. GvH clones were detected in recipient bone marrow, and some appeared earlier in ileal mucosa or blood, consistent with an intestinal mucosal origin. Conclusions were limited by the relatively low number and heterogeneity of intestinal transplant patients.

Library preparation was by the immunoSEQ multiplex PCR assay. For most patients, genomic DNA was isolated with the Qiagen DNeasy Blood and Tissue Kit and sent frozen to Adaptive Biotechnologies for TCR sequencing. For most patients, genomic DNA was subjected to high-throughput TCR-beta CDR3 sequencing by Adaptive Biotechnologies. The paper's data handling went like this. TCR sequencing data for around 19 patients were retrieved from Adaptive's ImmunoSEQ software; three other patients were processed with MiXCR and VDJtools. To correct CD4 versus CD8 sorting errors, sequences present in both subsets at a frequency ratio below 5:1 were removed. Because the origin of CDR3 nucleotide sequences shared between donor and recipient could not be assigned, those sequences were removed. To count as alloreactive, a clone needed at least 2-fold expansion over unstimulated cells and a minimum CFSE-low frequency of 0.002% (template counts) or 0.001% (read counts). Clones were considered mappable if detected in sequenced pre-transplant spleen, lymph node, or MLR CFSE-low populations of the donor or recipient. The cumulative frequency of alloreactive clones was calculated as a percentage of all sequences, weighted by copy number. What TCRdb holds here is the immuneACCESS table cut down to in-frame rearrangements. Part of the clones is not present; checked against another copy, under half of the missing clones reflect an unresolved V gene, and the others are unexplained. The V and J calls and clone size were taken over from that table, and D and trimming were inferred from the DNA. The sample table records over 45,000 clones; around 93% of these occur just once. The ten largest account for about 0.4% of the sample.

To note about this clone: What antigen it recognizes has not been identified. No per-base quality is available; no much larger clone lies one base away.

From the cysteine through the phenylalanine, the CDR3 covers 13 amino acids. CDR3 DNA only is kept here, 39 bases in frame from base 1. CDR1 and CDR2, per the germline V gene (reference sequence), are LNHDA and SQIVND. V has 5 bases trimmed and J has 0 bases trimmed; junction bases matching no gene number 0. The chain couples TRBV19 to TRBJ1-2; 7 nucleotides in the junction match TRBD1. This specimen consisted of unstimulated CD4+ T cells sorted from spleen or lymph node cells, obtained before transplant. This sequence was found in a human donor who was the organ donor for an intestinal transplant. The CDR3 protein sequence reads: CASSQGANYGYTF. The nucleotide sequence is given as TGTGCCAGTAGTCAGGGGGCTAACTATGGCTACACCTTC. This CDR3, with the reference TRBV19 and TRBJ1-2 proteins standing in past its ends, gives the full variable domain DGGITQSPKYLFRKEGQNVTLSCEQNLNHDAMYWYRQDPGQGLRLIYYSQIVNDFQKGDIAEGYSVSREKKESFPLTVTSAQKNPTAFYLCASSQGANYGYTFGSGTRLTVV.